One and the same sample provided the 22 T cell receptor beta chains below, sequenced in a study of naive and memory T cell subsets. Two oligonucleotides, mixed equimolar, formed the beta constant-region primer covering TRBC1 and TRBC2. Nested alpha and beta constant-region primers with the SP2 primer drove four PCR rounds on ligated cDNA. TCRdb used MiXCR to reprocess the UMI-ligation and nested PCR reads, holding one entry per CDR3 protein. The repertoire holds 130,000 or so distinct CDR3 sequences, with 36% as singletons. The sequenced sample consisted of central memory CD4+ T cells from blood. These receptors were collected from a human donor in good health.

This clonotype appeared many times. V and J are TRBV4-3 and TRBJ2-5; TRBD2 agrees at 7 bases. After removal of 4 bases from V and 4 bases from J, the junction contained 12 bases not matched to a gene. This CDR3 is built from 16 residues. Per the germline V gene, CDR1 is LGHNA and CDR2 is YSLEER. CDR3: CASSRGLVLGIETQYF. DNA of the CDR3: TGCGCCAGCAGCCGTGGACTAGTCTTAGGTATAGAGACCCAGTACTTC.

V and J are TRBV7-2 and TRBJ1-2; D is ambiguous. Germline-derived CDR1 and CDR2 are SGHTA and FQGNSA. V was trimmed by 0 bases and J by 0 bases, leaving 5 bases between them. CDR3 length: 14 residues. Here the CDR3 DNA reads TGTGCCAGCAGCTTAGCGATGTCTAACTATGGCTACACCTTC. Protein: CASSLAMSNYGYTF.

V gene TRBV18 combines with J gene TRBJ1-4, with D possibly TRBD1 on 5 matching bases. V shed 6 bases and J shed 12 bases, with 11 bases lying between them. CDR1 is KGHSH and CDR2 is LQKENI in the germline V gene. This CDR3 comprises 11 residues. The CDR3, as DNA: TGTGCCAGCTCCCCGTCGGGGGAACTGTTTTTT. It is translated as CASSPSGELFF.

This clonotype was observed a few times. The chain employs TRBV2 and TRBJ2-5, with D possibly matching TRBD2 (6 bases). This CDR3 contains 13 residues. The germline gives CDR1 SNHLY, CDR2 FYNNEI. The ends were cut back, 5 bases at V and 8 bases at J, with 15 bases in the middle. In DNA form, the CDR3 reads TGTGCCAGCAGTCTAGGGCGGGGAGGCACCCAGTACTTC. Amino acids: CASSLGRGGTQYF.

J is TRBJ2-3 and V is TRBV24-1, with TRBD2 matching 11 bases. The CDR3 consists of 15 residues. Germline V gene lookup returns CDR1 KGHDR and CDR2 SFDVKD. Germline trimming cut 1 base from V and 4 bases from J; bases unmatched to any gene: 0. For the CDR3, the DNA is TGTGCCACCAGTGATTTTAGCGGGAGGGCAGATACGCAGTATTTT. It specifies CATSDFSGRADTQYF.

As for this clonotype: Compared with germline, one end of the junction differs, possibly owing to a read error. V and J are TRBV19 and TRBJ2-1; 8 nucleotides match TRBD2. The germline gives CDR1 LNHDA, CDR2 SQIVND (reference sequence). The CDR3 runs to 16 residues. DNA for the CDR3: TGTGCCAGTAGTATACGGGGGGGAGCGGGTCACAATAAGCAGTTCTTC. Its protein is CASSIRGGAGHNKQFF.

The chain employs TRBV28 and TRBJ2-5, with D hard to call. Trimming removed 3 bases from V and 10 bases from J, with 12 bases in between. The CDR3 loop spans 12 amino acids. Germline lookup yields CDR1 MDHEN and CDR2 SYDVKM. The CDR3 DNA is TGTGCCAGCAGTTTCGCCGGGTCCTACCAGTACTTC. Protein: CASSFAGSYQYF. Supplemented by reference TRBV28 and TRBJ2-5, the full variable domain reads DVKVTQSSRYLVKRTGEKVFLECVQDMDHENMFWYRQDPGLGLRLIYFSYDVKMKEKGDIPEGYSVSREKKERFSLILESASTNQTSMYLCASSFAGSYQYFGPGTRLLVL.

This clonotype was counted only a few times. The chain has TRBV18 and TRBJ2-1, with D perhaps being TRBD1 or TRBD2 (5 bases each). CDR1 and CDR2 from the germline V gene are KGHSH and LQKENI. The ends were cut back, 2 bases at V and 0 bases at J, with 17 bases in the middle. The CDR3 loop spans 18 amino acids. This CDR3 reads CASSPTNSGPSSYNEQFF. CDR3 nucleotides: TGTGCCAGCTCACCAACTAATTCGGGGCCTAGCTCCTACAATGAGCAGTTCTTC.

The CDR3 spells CASSSGSERRLINEQFF. The CDR3 nucleotides are TGTGCCAGCAGCTCGGGCAGCGAGCGTCGATTAATCAATGAGCAGTTCTTC. The V call is TRBV7-6, the J call TRBJ2-1; unclear D gene. The CDR3 covers 17 residues. The germline V gene encodes CDR1 SGHVS and CDR2 FNYEAQ. Trimming took off 4 bases at V and 6 bases at J, with 22 bases between the two ends.

The genes are TRBV11-2 and TRBJ1-1; D is unresolved. Germline V gives CDR1 SGHAT, CDR2 FQNNGV. This CDR3 spans 11 amino acids. V dropped 6 bases and J dropped 5 bases, with 7 bases sitting between them. Here the CDR3 reads CASRLRTEAFF. DNA for the CDR3: TGTGCCAGCAGGTTGAGAACTGAAGCTTTCTTT.

This clonotype was found a few times. V and J are TRBV28 and TRBJ2-3; 9 bases are a match to TRBD2. The germline gives CDR1 MDHEN, CDR2 SYDVKM. After removal of 3 bases from V and 4 bases from J, the junction contained 8 bases not matched to a gene. The length of the CDR3 is 16 residues. The CDR3 nucleotides read TGTGCCAGCAGTTTCTTAGCGGGAGTTGGGGCAGATACGCAGTATTTT. It is translated as CASSFLAGVGADTQYF.

This clonotype showed up just a few times. V is TRBV20-1 and J is TRBJ2-2, with a possible D match to TRBD1 (6 bases). The CDR3 is made up of 14 amino acids. Germline V lookup: CDR1 DFQATT, CDR2 SNEGSKA (reference sequence). The V and J ends lost 6 bases and 0 bases respectively, with 11 bases between them. CDR3 in amino acids: CSALGHPNTGELFF. CDR3 bases: TGCAGTGCCCTGGGACACCCGAACACCGGGGAGCTGTTTTTT.

This clonotype was detected ten times or more. This chain joins TRBV20-1 and TRBJ2-3; TRBD2 might be the D (7 bases). The CDR3 spans 12 residues. V was clipped by 5 bases and J by 5 bases, with 11 bases between them. Germline CDR1 DFQATT, CDR2 SNEGSKA (reference sequence). CDR3 sequence (DNA): TGCAGTGCTCCGGGGGGCGGAGATACGCAGTATTTT. Amino acids: CSAPGGGDTQYF.

The chain is built from TRBV5-4 and TRBJ2-3; D ambiguous. The V end was cut by 1 base, the J end by 5 bases, with 5 bases between. The CDR3 has 12 amino acids. Germline V gene lookup returns CDR1 SGHNT and CDR2 YYREEE (reference sequence). CDR3 sequence: CASSLLRDTQYF. CDR3 sequence (DNA): TGTGCCAGCAGCTTGTTGAGAGATACGCAGTATTTT.

This clonotype showed up just once. The chain links TRBV19 to TRBJ2-4; 10 nucleotides agree with TRBD1. The CDR3 covers 15 residues. The germline CDR1 and CDR2 sequences are LNHDA and SQIVND (reference sequence). The V and J ends lost 2 bases and 6 bases, in that order; junction bases with no gene match: 4. CDR3 in amino acids: CASSISGTGVNIQYF. The CDR3 DNA follows: TGTGCCAGTAGTATATCTGGGACAGGGGTAAACATTCAGTACTTC.

This clonotype has just a few counts. The J gene is TRBJ2-1, the V gene TRBV19; 7 bases agree with TRBD1. The CDR3 spans 16 residues. Per the germline V gene, CDR1 is LNHDA and CDR2 is SQIVND (reference sequence). The junction had 10 bases not matched to a gene; V was cut back by 3 bases and J by 5 bases. CDR3 coding DNA: TGTGCCAGTAGTATCTTAGCCGGGACAGCGGACAATGAGCAGTTCTTC. Its protein product is CASSILAGTADNEQFF.

The sample holds a few counts of this clonotype. The chain links TRBV30 to TRBJ2-1; 7 bases map to TRBD2. V lost 0 bases and J lost 0; bases outside the gene matches: 2. CDR3 size: 15 residues. Germline V gene data show CDR1 as GTSNPN and CDR2 as SVGIG (reference sequence). In DNA form, the CDR3 reads TGTGCCTGGAGTGTAAGGACTAGCTCCTACAATGAGCAGTTCTTC. Translating it yields CAWSVRTSSYNEQFF.

This clonotype was detected only a few times. The V and J genes are TRBV6-2 or TRBV6-3 and TRBJ2-2; 10 bases are a match to TRBD2. CDR1 is MNHEY and CDR2 is SVGEGT in the germline V gene. Germline trimming cut 6 bases from V and 7 bases from J; bases unmatched to any gene: 8. This CDR3 spans 15 amino acids. CDR3 sequence: CASSSSGSNVGELFF. The CDR3, as DNA: TGTGCCAGCAGCTCTAGCGGGAGTAATGTCGGGGAGCTGTTTTTT.

This chain uses TRBV14 with TRBJ2-3, with 7 bases identical to TRBD1. The CDR3 spans 11 residues. CDR1 is SGHDN, CDR2 FVKESK, per germline. The trim removed 9 bases at V and 8 bases at J, leaving 5 bases unmatched. CDR3 loop: CASSYRGTQYF. The CDR3 region has the DNA TGTGCCAGTAGCTACAGGGGTACGCAGTATTTT.

CDR3 sequence: CATSRETLSEQYF. The CDR3 bases are TGTGCCACCAGCAGAGAAACGTTATCAGAGCAGTACTTC. The chain employs TRBV15 and TRBJ2-7, with D hard to call. From germline, CDR1 is LNHNV and CDR2 YYDKDF (reference sequence). V lost 0 bases, J lost 7 bases, and 10 bases lay in between. This CDR3 region has 13 residues.

The chain has TRBV12-5 and TRBJ2-7; 10 nucleotides match TRBD2. This CDR3 region has 14 residues. J lost 6 bases, V lost 7 bases, and 9 bases had no gene match. Per the germline V gene, CDR1 is LGHNT and CDR2 is FRNRAP. In DNA, the CDR3 is TGTGCTAGTGTTCCTAGCGGGAGATCTGCCGAGCAGTACTTC. Amino acid sequence: CASVPSGRSAEQYF.

The rearrangement uses TRBV14 and TRBJ2-6; D uncertain. In germline, CDR1 is SGHDN, CDR2 FVKESK. Between the trimmed V and J ends, which lost 3 bases and 1 base, there was a span of 7 bases. This CDR3 comprises 15 residues. The CDR3 DNA reads as TGTGCCAGCAGCCATTGGAGATCTGGGGCCAACGTCCTGACTTTC. It is translated as CASSHWRSGANVLTF.